This T cell receptor (beta chain) was identified during a study of T cell responses to AZD1222 COVID-19 vaccine. Study observations and caveats: There were repertoire samples only from the period after the peak T cell response. Spike-specific TCR breadth and depth rose after two AZD1222 doses. Across the whole spike, CD4 TCRs peaked at regions 160-218 and 743-854.

Some clones are missing from TCRdb's copy, which holds only in-frame ones; the method was immunoSEQ multiplex PCR. The repertoire consists of about 93,000 clones, with 85% to 90% occurring once and the leading ten covering about 2.7%. Details on this clone: The antigen is unknown.

The CDR3 is 14 residues long. CDR1 and CDR2 from the germline V gene are SNHLY and FYNNEI. V lost 4 bases and J 0 bases, leaving 9 bases between the germline ends. This chain uses TRBV2 with TRBJ1-1; D is perhaps TRBD1 (5 bases). The source of this sequence is an adult who received the AZD1222 COVID-19 vaccine. This specimen was peripheral blood, taken 28 days after the second AZD1222 dose. CDR3 DNA: TGTGCCAGCAGTGTCAGACAGTTGAACACTGAAGCTTTCTTT. It translates to CASSVRQLNTEAFF.